The T cell receptor beta chain described here comes from a study of blood T cell repertoires in COVID-19. Whole-study context: From T cells, B-cell-depleted T cells, or PBMCs came the material, which was cDNA or gDNA.

In the source study's methods: Amplified reference gene primers provided the basis for estimating nucleated cell counts. Produced via immunoSEQ multiplex PCR; TCRdb's table is partial and in-frame only. That table furnishes V, J and clone size, whereas the DNA furnished D and trimming. The sample has some 88,000 clones; about 90% are singletons. Only a few counts were recorded for this clone. Germline assignment: CDR1 SQVTM and CDR2 ANQGSEA. V trimming: 4 bases; J trimming: 0 bases; junction bases outside the gene matches: 7. CDR3 size: 15 residues. This sequence joins TRBV29-1 and TRBJ2-7, with TRBD2 matching 9 bases. The specimen was peripheral blood. This sequence originates from a human donor with active COVID-19. The donor label of this sample is uncertain. The CDR3 region is CSVVSGGISSYEQYF. Here the CDR3 DNA reads TGCAGCGTTGTGAGCGGGGGGATAAGCTCCTACGAGCAGTACTTC.